This T cell receptor beta chain was sequenced in a study of shared clonotypes between healthy human individuals. Concerning this clone itself: Its target is not known.

The protocol was immunoSEQ multiplex PCR, while the TCRdb copy is restricted to in-frame clones and leaves out a portion. The sample yields about 660,000 clones, approximately 79% seen once. Findings and caveats of the study: Approximately 5% of naive CD4 clonotypes were shared across several donors.

The V gene lost 10 bases and the J gene lost 5 bases, with 20 bases spanning the gap. The germline V gene encodes CDR1 LNHDA and CDR2 SQIVND (reference sequence). The CDR3 is 14 residues long. The chain employs TRBV19 and TRBJ1-2, with D tentatively TRBD1 (6 bases). The specimen sequenced was memory CD4+ T cells sorted from blood. The subset was: CD45RA-negative fraction. This clonotype originated in a woman aged 25 to 39 in good health. The CDR3, as DNA: TGTGCCACCCTCAGGACAGTCCCACCGTATGGCTACACCTTC. Translating gives CATLRTVPPYGYTF.